This TCR beta chain came from a study of PD-L1 blockade in urothelial cancer (dated by TCRdb to about 2017). Background on the whole study: All patients started therapy in about 2014 and received atezolizumab 1,200 mg intravenously every 3 weeks. About 85% of the 29 patients were identified as males with urothelial cancer of bladder origin, and a prior smoking history was reported by 18 of 29 patients. Durable clinical benefit meant progression-free survival longer than 6 months, and TCR features were also tested against progression-free and overall survival. Blood samples yielded a median of around 150,000 T cells and roughly 83,000 unique TCRs, with median clonality approximately 0.08. Pretreatment tumor samples, along with matched peripheral blood collected serially before and after atezolizumab treatment, underwent TCR sequencing. Blood samples were analyzed at two time points: 3 weeks after treatment start (second dose) and 6 weeks after treatment start. Under 30 patients had pretreatment blood TCR-seq, about 25 had at least one posttreatment blood collection, and about 25 had tumor TCR-seq. In the same patients who had TCR sequencing, pretreatment tumors also underwent whole exome sequencing and RNA sequencing. Patients had an ECOG performance status of 0 or 1 and had received between 0 and 3 prior chemotherapy regimens. Durable clinical benefit was achieved by nine patients but not by the remaining 20. Somatic, immune and clinical correlates of response to PD-L1 blockade with atezolizumab in urothelial cancer were the focus of an exploratory multi-omic analysis.

Summary of the overall study and its limitations: At 3 weeks after the start of treatment, tumor-associated TCR clones in peripheral blood had expanded more in patients with durable benefit (n of about 22, p = 0.022). A pretreatment peripheral blood TCR clonality below the median was linked to improved progression-free and overall survival. Small sample size (n ≈ 29) and many exploratory analyses mean the results are intended to be hypothesis-generating.

CDR1 and CDR2 (SEHNR, FQNEAQ) derive from the germline V gene (reference sequence). At the junction V is shortened by 5 bases and J by 10 bases, with 15 bases in between. The CDR3 contains 13 residues, cysteine and phenylalanine counted. CDR3 DNA only is kept here, 39 bases in frame from base 1. Comments on this clone: Its antigen has not been determined. No base qualities exist here, and no much larger clone lies one base off it.

Synthetic TCR analog templates were spiked into each PCR so that absolute template abundance could be estimated from read counts. Using the immunoSEQ assay, TCRbeta CDR3 regions were amplified from genomic DNA with bias-controlled V and J gene primers. Sequencing of rearranged TCRbeta segments was done at approximately 20X coverage. On the authors' methods: Clustering was used to correct sequencing errors, and CDR3s were annotated against IMGT to assign V, D and J genes. Downstream analyses used only productive TCRbeta rearrangements and left out out-of-frame or stop-codon sequences. To compute clonality, Shannon entropy was normalized by the log of the number of unique productive sequences and then subtracted from one. Clones differing between time points or between blood and tumor were identified by Fisher's exact test with Benjamini-Hochberg correction at adjusted p below 0.01. TCRdb retrieved this table from immuneACCESS and kept in-frame rearrangements only. Not all clones are present; in checked studies, unresolved V genes account for under half, and no reason is known for the remainder. That table gives V, J and clone size, and the DNA gave D and trimming. For this sample there are 95,000 to 100,000 clones; over 75% appear just once. The ten biggest clones cover 2% of the sample.

Taken with the paper, the label for time point translates to: pretreatment peripheral blood. A total of around 30 patients with locally advanced or metastatic urothelial carcinoma, treated at Memorial Sloan Kettering on a trial protocol, made up the cohort. Peripheral blood mononuclear cells were collected pretreatment and during treatment, with between 1 and 8 total time points per patient. The Qiagen DNeasy Blood extraction kit was used to purify genomic DNA from total PBMCs and tumor samples. PBMCs were collected pretreatment and during treatment, and were isolated and stored as previously described.

The sample in question was PBMCs, obtained around atezolizumab (anti-PD-L1) treatment. The TCR originated in a man aged 55 to 70 with urothelial cancer. The V gene is TRBV7-9 and the J gene is TRBJ1-5; no D gene can be assigned with confidence. For the CDR3, the sequence is CASSQDAGQPQHF. The sequenced DNA: TGTGCCAGCAGCCAAGACGCGGGTCAACCCCAGCATTTT.